This paragraph covers one T cell receptor (beta chain) sequence. Other DNA sequences in the same sample also yield this CDR3. V dropped 3 bases and J dropped 2 bases, with 5 bases sitting between them. CDR1 and CDR2 from the germline V gene are SGHRS and YFSETQ. The CDR3 spans 12 residues. The data derive from a study of radiotherapy plus CTLA-4 blockade in lung cancer. Study details: Of all patients, around 20% responded objectively and about 34% showed disease control.

Profiling relied on immunoSEQ multiplex PCR, and the TCRdb table lists in-frame clones only, not all of them. There are tens of thousands of clones in the sample; 75% to 80% occur only once, and about 2.6% lies in the top ten. This TCR was recovered from a human donor with non-small cell lung cancer whose response to radiotherapy plus ipilimumab could not be evaluated. The sequencing here drew on peripheral blood, taken from a patient treated with radiotherapy plus ipilimumab. The V gene is TRBV5-1, the J gene TRBJ1-1; D remains unclear. CDR3 protein: CASSSGNTEAFF. The CDR3 DNA is TGCGCCAGCAGCTCAGGAAACACTGAAGCTTTCTTT.